This record concerns one T cell receptor beta chain sequence. These data belong to a study of neurological immune-mediated disorders. The CDR3 is 13 residues long. Looked up from germline, CDR1 is SGHAT and CDR2 is FQNNGV. Trimming removed 5 bases from V and 3 bases from J, with 11 bases in between. Over 190 million TCR-beta sequences from 15-18 subjects were obtained in each sequencing run. TCRdb called the 5' RACE reads again in MiXCR, with one record for every CDR3 protein. The table has about 70,000 distinct CDR3 sequences, 2.5% to 4% seen once. Where libraries were unsorted, they were derived from 2 million PBMCs stored at -80 degrees C.

The sequenced sample was PBMCs. The chain is built from TRBV11-2 and TRBJ2-7; D gene uncertain. The TCR was taken from a woman in her forties or fifties with multiple sclerosis. The CDR3 is CASSPLKGYEQYV. The CDR3 nucleotides read TGTGCCAGCAGCCCCCTAAAGGGCTACGAGCAGTACGTC.